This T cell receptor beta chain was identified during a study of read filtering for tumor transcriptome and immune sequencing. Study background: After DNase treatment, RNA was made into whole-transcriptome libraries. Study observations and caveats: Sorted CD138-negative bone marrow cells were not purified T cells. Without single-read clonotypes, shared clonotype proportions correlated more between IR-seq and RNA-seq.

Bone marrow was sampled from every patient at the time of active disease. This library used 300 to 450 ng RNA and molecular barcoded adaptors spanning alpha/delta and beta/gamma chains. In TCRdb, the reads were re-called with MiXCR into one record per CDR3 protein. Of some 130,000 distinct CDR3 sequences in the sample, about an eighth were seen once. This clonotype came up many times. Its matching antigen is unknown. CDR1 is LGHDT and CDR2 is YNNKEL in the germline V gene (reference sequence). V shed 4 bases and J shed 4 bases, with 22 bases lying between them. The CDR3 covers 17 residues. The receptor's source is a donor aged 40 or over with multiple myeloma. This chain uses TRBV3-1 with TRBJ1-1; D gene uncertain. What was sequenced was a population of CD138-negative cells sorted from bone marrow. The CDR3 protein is CASSPRRLPGFGTEAFF. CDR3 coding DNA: TGTGCCAGCAGCCCCCGCCGCTTGCCGGGGTTTGGCACTGAAGCTTTCTTT. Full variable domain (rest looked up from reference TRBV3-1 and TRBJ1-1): DTAVSQTPKYLVTQMGNDKSIKCEQNLGHDTMYWYKQDSKKFLKIMFSYNNKELIINETVPNRFSPKSPDKAHLNLHINSLELGDSAVYFCASSPRRLPGFGTEAFFGQGTRLTVV.